The sequence of this TCR beta chain was determined in a study of cytomegalovirus exposure and HLA in healthy donors (TCRdb year 2017). General notes on the study: A later analysis indicated that the 120 or so validation repertoires were generated on the platform also employed for the approximately 700 repertoires of the first cohort. The study was designed to test whether signatures of past pathogen exposure could be identified by cataloging public T cell receptors. The study combined high-throughput TCR immunosequencing, statistical association of individual TCRs with disease status, and machine learning to predict cytomegalovirus infection status. Besides the first cohort of 666 subjects, a separate validation cohort made up of 95 to 150 different subjects was used. Study-wide findings and limitations: Most TCR sequences were seen in very few donors, while some public TCRs were found in many individuals. The authors suggested that the approach could potentially be extended to other disease states and immunological phenotypes. Cytomegalovirus status was reported to be diagnosed by the classifier with high specificity and sensitivity in both the original and validation cohorts. Of the cluster scores, roughly 95% were above 0 in a later analysis, which found that TCRs clustered in the first cohort also tended to co-occur in the 120 validation repertoires. In the study, about 150 TCR beta chains were listed as associated with cytomegalovirus. A few of the identified cytomegalovirus-associated TCR beta chains were confirmed in vitro to be specific for cytomegalovirus antigens. All 110 or so repertoires were used to score co-occurrence in the validation cohort in a later analysis, because that analysis had no HLA typing for the cohort.

Points on this clone: Its antigen remains undetermined. Base qualities are not at hand, and no much larger clone is one base apart.

Per the germline V gene, ENHRY is the CDR1 and SYGVKD is the CDR2. V has 10 bases trimmed and J has 0 bases trimmed; junction bases matching no gene number 8. Inclusive of the bounding cysteine and phenylalanine, the CDR3 is 16 residues long. Only CDR3 DNA is held: 48 bases, read in frame from base 1. The donors were included in the validation cohort of roughly 120 subjects, a group kept apart from the 666-subject first cohort. Receptors were amplified or captured by the immunoSEQ multiplex PCR assay. From the authors' description of their analysis: A statistical classification framework was built to diagnose cytomegalovirus status from the catalog of TCR beta chain sequences. The source is immuneACCESS, and TCRdb retained only in-frame sequences with V and J called. Part of the clones is not carried over; for the studies checked, unresolved V genes explain less than half of this, and the remainder is unexplained. That table supplies the V and J calls and clone size; D and trimming were determined from the DNA. The sample table records some 80,000 clones; approximately 96% of these occur just once. The ten largest clones represent 1.3% of the sample.

Sequencing was done on a sample of PBMCs. This receptor was taken from a woman younger than 35 in good health and CMV-seronegative. The chain is encoded by TRBV10-3 joined to TRBJ1-3, and 11 bases in between align with TRBD1. The sequence in DNA is TGTGCCACCAGGGGACAGGGGGATTTCTCTGGAAACACCATATATTTT. Its coded protein is CATRGQGDFSGNTIYF.